The entry below describes one T cell receptor beta chain. Its antigen is currently unknown. The data were taken from a study of PD-1 blockade in classical Hodgkin lymphoma. Data came from immunoSEQ multiplex PCR; TCRdb stores just in-frame clones and leaves some out. The table lists 90,000 or so clones, around four fifths of them singletons. Findings and limits, study-wide: TCR diversity rose significantly by C4D1 in CD4+ but not CD8+ cells. Baseline diversity resembling that of newly diagnosed patients was seen in complete responders.

Per the germline V gene, CDR1 is SGDLS and CDR2 is YYNGEE. Deletions cut 0 bases from V and 6 bases from J, with 7 bases between. The CDR3 is made up of 13 amino acids. This sample's time point: cycle 4 day 1 (C4D1), after less than seven weeks of nivolumab. Autologous stem cell transplantation was followed by relapse in every patient, and brentuximab vedotin exposure varied. When best responses were assessed, they were complete response, partial response or progressive disease. The TCR originated in a human donor with classical Hodgkin lymphoma. The rearrangement uses TRBV9 and TRBJ2-1, with D uncertain. The sequences come from peripheral blood mononuclear cells (PBMCs), collected before the fourth cycle of nivolumab. The CDR3 DNA is TGTGCCAGCAGCGTAGCTTCCGGCAATGAGCAGTTCTTC. Its protein product is CASSVASGNEQFF.